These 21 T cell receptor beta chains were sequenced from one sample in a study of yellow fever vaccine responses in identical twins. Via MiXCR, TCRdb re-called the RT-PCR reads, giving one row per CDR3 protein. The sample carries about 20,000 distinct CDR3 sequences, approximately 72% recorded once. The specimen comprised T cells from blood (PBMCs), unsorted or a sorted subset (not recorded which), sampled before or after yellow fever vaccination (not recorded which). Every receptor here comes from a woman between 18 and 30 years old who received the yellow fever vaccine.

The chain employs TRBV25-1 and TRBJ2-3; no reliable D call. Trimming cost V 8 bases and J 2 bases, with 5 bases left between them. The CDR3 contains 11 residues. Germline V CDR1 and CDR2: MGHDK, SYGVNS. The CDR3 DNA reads TGTGCCAGCTTTTACACAGATACGCAGTATTTT. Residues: CASFYTDTQYF.

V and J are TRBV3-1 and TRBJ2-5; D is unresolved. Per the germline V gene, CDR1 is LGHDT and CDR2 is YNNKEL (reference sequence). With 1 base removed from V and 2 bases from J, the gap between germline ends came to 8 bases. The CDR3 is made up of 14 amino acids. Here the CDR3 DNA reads TGTGCCAGCAGCCAAGGGGTCGGGCAAGAGACCCAGTACTTC. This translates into CASSQGVGQETQYF.

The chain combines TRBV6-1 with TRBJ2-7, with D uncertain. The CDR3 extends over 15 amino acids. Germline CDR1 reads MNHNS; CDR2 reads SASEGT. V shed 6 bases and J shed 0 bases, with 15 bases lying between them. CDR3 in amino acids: CASSPLGTSSYEQYV. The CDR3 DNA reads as TGTGCCAGCAGCCCTCTGGGCACGAGCTCCTACGAGCAGTACGTC.

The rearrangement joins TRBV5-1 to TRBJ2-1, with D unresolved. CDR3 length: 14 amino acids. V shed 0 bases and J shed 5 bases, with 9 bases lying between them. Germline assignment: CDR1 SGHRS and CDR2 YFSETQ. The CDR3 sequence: CASSLGLDNNEQFF. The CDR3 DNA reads TGCGCCAGCAGCTTGGGTCTAGATAACAATGAGCAGTTCTTC.

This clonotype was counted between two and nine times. CDR3 sequence reads: CASSLSDGMNTEAFF. For the CDR3, the DNA is TGTGCCAGCAGCCTATCGGACGGGATGAACACTGAAGCTTTCTTT. This chain connects TRBV7-2 to TRBJ1-1; D gene uncertain. CDR3 length: 15 amino acids. Germline values: CDR1 SGHTA, CDR2 FQGNSA. The V end lost 5 bases, the J end lost 0 bases, and 13 bases lay between the germline ends.

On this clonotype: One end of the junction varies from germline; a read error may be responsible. CDR3 region: CASSLRELSSNEQFF. As DNA, the CDR3 is TGTGCCAGCAGCCTAAGGGAACTGTCCTCCAATGAGCAGTTCTTC. The chain is built from TRBV7-9 and TRBJ2-1; D gene uncertain. CDR1 SEHNR and CDR2 FQNEAQ come from the germline V gene (reference sequence). The CDR3 is made up of 15 amino acids.

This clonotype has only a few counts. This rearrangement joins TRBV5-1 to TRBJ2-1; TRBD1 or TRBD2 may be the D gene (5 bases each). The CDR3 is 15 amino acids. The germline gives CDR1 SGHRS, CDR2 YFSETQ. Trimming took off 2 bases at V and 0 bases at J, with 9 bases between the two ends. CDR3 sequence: CASSLGGTSYNEQFF. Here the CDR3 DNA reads TGCGCCAGCAGCTTAGGTGGGACCTCCTACAATGAGCAGTTCTTC.

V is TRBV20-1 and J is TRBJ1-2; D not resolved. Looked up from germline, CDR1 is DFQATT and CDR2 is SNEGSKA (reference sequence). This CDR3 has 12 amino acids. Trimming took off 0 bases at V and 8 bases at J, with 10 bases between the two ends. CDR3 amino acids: CSAREEGRGYTF. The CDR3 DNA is TGCAGTGCTAGAGAGGAGGGTCGGGGCTACACCTTC.

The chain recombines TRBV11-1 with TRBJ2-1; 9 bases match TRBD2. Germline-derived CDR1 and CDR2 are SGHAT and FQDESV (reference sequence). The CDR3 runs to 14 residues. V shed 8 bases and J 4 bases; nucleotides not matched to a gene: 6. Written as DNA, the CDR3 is TGTGCCAGCTTAGGGCTAGCGGGATACAATGAGCAGTTCTTC. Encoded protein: CASLGLAGYNEQFF. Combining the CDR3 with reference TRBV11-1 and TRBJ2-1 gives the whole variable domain EAEVAQSPRYKITEKSQAVAFWCDPISGHATLYWYRQILGQGPELLVQFQDESVVDDSQLPKDRFSAERLKGVDSTLKIQPAELGDSAMYLCASLGLAGYNEQFFGPGTRLTVL.

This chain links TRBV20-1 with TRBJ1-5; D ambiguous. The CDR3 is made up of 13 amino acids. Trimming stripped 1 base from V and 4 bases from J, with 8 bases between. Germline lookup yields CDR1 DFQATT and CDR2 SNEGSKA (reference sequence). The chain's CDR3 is CSARGQRNQPQHF. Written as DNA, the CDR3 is TGCAGTGCTAGAGGGCAGAGGAATCAGCCCCAGCATTTT.

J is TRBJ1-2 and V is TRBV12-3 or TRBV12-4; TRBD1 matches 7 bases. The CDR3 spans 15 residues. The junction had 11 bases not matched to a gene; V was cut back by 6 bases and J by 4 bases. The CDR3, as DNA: TGTGCCAGCAGACAAAGCCCCGGGACAGCCTATGGCTACACCTTC. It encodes CASRQSPGTAYGYTF.

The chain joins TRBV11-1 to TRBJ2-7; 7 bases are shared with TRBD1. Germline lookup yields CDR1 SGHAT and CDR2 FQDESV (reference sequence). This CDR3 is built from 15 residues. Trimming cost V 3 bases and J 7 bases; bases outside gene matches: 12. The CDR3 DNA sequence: TGTGCCAGCAGCTTCACGGTGAGGGGGCTCGGGGAGCAGTACGTC. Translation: CASSFTVRGLGEQYV.

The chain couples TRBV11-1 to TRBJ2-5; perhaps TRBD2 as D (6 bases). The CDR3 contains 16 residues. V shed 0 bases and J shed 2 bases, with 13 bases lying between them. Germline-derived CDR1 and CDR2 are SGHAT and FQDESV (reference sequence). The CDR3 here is CASSLAPRTTQETQYF. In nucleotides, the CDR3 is TGTGCCAGCAGCTTAGCCCCAAGGACTACACAAGAGACCCAGTACTTC.

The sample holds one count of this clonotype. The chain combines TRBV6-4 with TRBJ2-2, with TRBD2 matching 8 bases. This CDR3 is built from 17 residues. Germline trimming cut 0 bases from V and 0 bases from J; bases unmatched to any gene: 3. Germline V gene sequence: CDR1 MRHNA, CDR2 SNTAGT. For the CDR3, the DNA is TGTGCCAGCAGTGACTCTGTCGGGGGGGCGAACACCGGGGAGCTGTTTTTT. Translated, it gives CASSDSVGGANTGELFF.

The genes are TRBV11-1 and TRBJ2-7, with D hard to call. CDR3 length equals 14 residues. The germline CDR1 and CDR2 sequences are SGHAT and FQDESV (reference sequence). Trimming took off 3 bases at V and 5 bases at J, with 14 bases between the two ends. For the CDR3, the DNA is TGTGCCAGCAGCTTTAGCTTACTCAGGAACGAGCAGTACTTC. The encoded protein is CASSFSLLRNEQYF.

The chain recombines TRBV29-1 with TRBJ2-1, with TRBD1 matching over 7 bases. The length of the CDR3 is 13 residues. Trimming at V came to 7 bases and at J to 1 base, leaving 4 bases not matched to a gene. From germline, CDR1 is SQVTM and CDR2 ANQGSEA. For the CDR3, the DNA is TGCAGCGCCAAGACAGGGTCCTACAATGAGCAGTTCTTC. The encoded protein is CSAKTGSYNEQFF.

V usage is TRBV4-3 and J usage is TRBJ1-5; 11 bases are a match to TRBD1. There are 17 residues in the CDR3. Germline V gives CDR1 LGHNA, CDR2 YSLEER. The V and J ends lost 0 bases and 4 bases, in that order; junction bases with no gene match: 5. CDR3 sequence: CASSQDGGQGANQPQHF. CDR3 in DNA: TGCGCCAGCAGCCAAGATGGAGGACAGGGGGCGAATCAGCCCCAGCATTTT.

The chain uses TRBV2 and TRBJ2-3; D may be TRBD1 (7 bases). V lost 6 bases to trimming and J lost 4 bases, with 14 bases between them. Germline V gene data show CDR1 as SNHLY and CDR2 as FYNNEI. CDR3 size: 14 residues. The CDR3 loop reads CASRRQGGPDTQYF. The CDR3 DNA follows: TGTGCCAGCAGAAGACAGGGAGGCCCAGATACGCAGTATTTT.

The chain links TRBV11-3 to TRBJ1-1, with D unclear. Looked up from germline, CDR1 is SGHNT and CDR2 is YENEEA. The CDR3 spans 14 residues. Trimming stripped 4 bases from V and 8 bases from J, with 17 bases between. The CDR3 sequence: CASSSSAGWPEAFF. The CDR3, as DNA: TGTGCCAGCAGCTCGTCAGCGGGTTGGCCCGAAGCTTTCTTT.

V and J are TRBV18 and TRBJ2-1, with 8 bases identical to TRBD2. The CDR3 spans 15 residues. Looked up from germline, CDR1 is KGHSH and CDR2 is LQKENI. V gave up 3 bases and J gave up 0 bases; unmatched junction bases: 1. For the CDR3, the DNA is TGTGCCAGCTCACCGGGACTAGGCTCCTACAATGAGCAGTTCTTC. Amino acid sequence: CASSPGLGSYNEQFF.

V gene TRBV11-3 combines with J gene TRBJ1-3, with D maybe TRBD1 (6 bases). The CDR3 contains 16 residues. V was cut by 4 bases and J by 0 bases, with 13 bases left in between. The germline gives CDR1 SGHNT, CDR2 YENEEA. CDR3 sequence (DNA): TGTGCCAGCAGCTCCAGGGGAGGTAGCTCTGGAAACACCATATATTTT. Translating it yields CASSSRGGSSGNTIYF.